These T cell receptor beta chains were read from a single sample in a study of T cells in localized non-small cell lung cancer. Method: immunoSEQ multiplex PCR; TCRdb's copy keeps in-frame clones and lacks some. Of approximately 76,000 clones listed, 75% to 85% are singletons. The source material was peripheral blood, sampled before any cancer treatment. The receptors derive from a female donor over 55 with stage I lung adenocarcinoma. Both conserved end residues are part of each CDR3. Fields, in order: clone size, V gene, D gene, J gene, CDR3 protein, CDR3 DNA. The D gene is left open where the match is weak. Size is stated for part of the rows, as once, few or many counts, or as a class when the clone is expanded.

few	TRBV5-1	TRBD1	TRBJ2-3	CASSWSGKNRGGTDTQYF	TGCGCCAGCAGCTGGTCCGGGAAGAACAGGGGTGGGACAGATACGCAGTATTTT
NA	TRBV6-6	TRBD1	TRBJ1-5	CASSYRGETGEPQHF	TGTGCCAGCAGTTACAGGGGAGAGACAGGGGAGCCCCAGCATTTT
NA	TRBV5-4	NA	TRBJ2-5	CASSLVGTPGETQYF	TGTGCCAGCAGCTTGGTCGGGACTCCTGGAGAGACCCAGTACTTC
few	TRBV2	TRBD1	TRBJ1-2	CASRDSGTAHGYTF	TGTGCCAGCAGAGACTCCGGGACAGCGCATGGCTACACCTTC
NA	TRBV30	TRBD1	TRBJ1-2	CAWSVLRGWDYGYTF	TGTGCCTGGAGTGTACTCAGGGGGTGGGACTATGGCTACACCTTC
NA	TRBV5-5	NA	TRBJ1-5	CASSFGQNNQPQHF	TGTGCCAGCAGCTTTGGACAGAACAATCAGCCCCAGCATTTT
NA	TRBV11-2	NA	TRBJ1-1	CASRSLKNTEAFF	TGTGCCAGCAGGAGCCTGAAGAACACTGAAGCTTTCTTT
NA	TRBV5-1	NA	TRBJ2-7	CASSLEVAGAYEQYF	TGCGCCAGCAGCTTGGAGGTGGCGGGTGCCTACGAGCAGTACTTC
NA	TRBV9	NA	TRBJ1-3	CASSVGGNTIYF	TGTGCCAGCAGCGTAGGGGGAAACACCATATATTTT
NA	TRBV9	NA	TRBJ2-7	CASSVSGSDYEQYF	TGTGCCAGCAGCGTATCCGGGAGTGACTACGAGCAGTACTTC
NA	TRBV7-9	NA	TRBJ1-1	CASSRTGFTEAFF	TGTGCCAGCAGCCGGACGGGGTTCACTGAAGCTTTCTTT
NA	TRBV6-1	TRBD1	TRBJ2-3	CASSEAGQGGPDTQYF	TGTGCCAGCAGTGAAGCGGGACAGGGAGGCCCAGATACGCAGTATTTT
few	TRBV27	TRBD2	TRBJ2-7	CASSILTSAHTYEQYF	TGTGCCAGCAGTATCCTGACTAGCGCGCATACCTACGAGCAGTACTTC
NA	TRBV5-8	TRBD2	TRBJ2-1	CASRSVGLAGDNSYNEQFF	TGTGCCAGCAGGTCCGTGGGACTAGCGGGGGATAACTCCTACAATGAGCAGTTCTTC
NA	TRBV2	TRBD1	TRBJ1-2	CASRAGQTNYGYTF	TGTGCCAGCAGAGCGGGACAGACTAACTATGGCTACACCTTC
NA	TRBV5-1	TRBD2	TRBJ2-7	CASSWRGGLAGGGPGEQYF	TGCGCCAGCAGCTGGAGAGGGGGTCTAGCGGGAGGTGGACCGGGGGAGCAGTACTTC
few	TRBV2	NA	TRBJ1-1	CASSGQIGTEAFF	TGTGCCAGCAGTGGACAGATCGGCACTGAAGCTTTCTTT
NA	TRBV5-1	TRBD2	TRBJ2-1	CASSVNSGRAVEQFF	TGCGCCAGCAGCGTAAATAGCGGGAGGGCCGTTGAGCAGTTCTTC
NA	TRBV27	NA	TRBJ2-2	CASSRPTNTGELFF	TGTGCCAGCAGTCGCCCTACTAACACCGGGGAGCTGTTTTTT
once	TRBV18	NA	TRBJ2-3	CASCSTRKDTDTQYF	TGTGCCAGCTGCAGTACAAGAAAAGACACAGATACGCAGTATTTT
few	TRBV6-5	NA	TRBJ2-6	CASSLRDSGANVLTF	TGTGCCAGCAGTTTGAGGGACTCTGGGGCCAACGTCCTGACTTTC
NA	TRBV18	NA	TRBJ1-5	CASSAENQPQHF	TGTGCCAGCTCTGCCGAGAATCAGCCCCAGCATTTT
NA	TRBV5-4	TRBD1	TRBJ2-2	CASSPGQVRTGELFF	TGTGCCAGCAGCCCGGGACAGGTCCGGACCGGGGAGCTGTTTTTT
NA	TRBV7-6	TRBD1	TRBJ2-7	CASSRDRDSEQYF	TGTGCCAGCAGTCGGGACAGGGACTCCGAGCAGTACTTC
NA	TRBV5-4	NA	TRBJ2-2	CASSPGGRGTGELFF	TGTGCCAGCAGCCCGGGGGGCCGAGGCACCGGGGAGCTGTTTTTT
once	TRBV7-9	TRBD1	TRBJ1-1	CASSLAPRTGVPMNTEAFF	TGTGCCAGCAGCTTAGCCCCGAGGACAGGGGTCCCCATGAACACTGAAGCTTTCTTT
few	TRBV9	TRBD2	TRBJ2-2	CASSVERGGHGELFF	TGTGCCAGCAGCGTAGAACGGGGGGGGCACGGGGAGCTGTTTTTT
NA	TRBV15	NA	TRBJ2-7	CATSRSGLSYEQYF	TGTGCCACCAGCAGGTCGGGCCTCTCCTACGAGCAGTACTTC
NA	TRBV7-2	NA	TRBJ2-7	CASSLVGGLRREQYF	TGTGCCAGCAGCTTAGTTGGGGGGCTTCGGCGAGAGCAGTACTTC
NA	TRBV7-8	TRBD1	TRBJ1-2	CASSPRQGAPYGYTF	TGTGCCAGCAGCCCTCGACAGGGGGCACCCTATGGCTACACCTTC
NA	TRBV5-4	NA	TRBJ2-3	CASSLVRTDTQYF	TGTGCCAGCAGCTTGGTTCGCACAGATACGCAGTATTTT
NA	TRBV28	NA	TRBJ1-2	CASSHTPYGYTF	TGTGCCAGCAGCCACACGCCCTATGGCTACACCTTC
NA	TRBV20-1	NA	TRBJ1-1	CSASRDTEAFF	TGCAGTGCTAGTAGGGACACTGAAGCTTTCTTT
NA	TRBV18	TRBD2	TRBJ2-1	CASSPPGLAGDHEQFF	TGTGCCAGCTCACCCCCGGGACTAGCGGGAGATCATGAGCAGTTCTTC
NA	TRBV7-9	NA	TRBJ1-1	CASSLNPLGGREAFF	TGTGCCAGCAGCTTAAACCCCCTCGGGGGGCGAGAAGCTTTCTTT
NA	TRBV5-1	NA	TRBJ2-7	CASRARGNEQYF	TGCGCCAGCAGAGCCAGGGGCAACGAGCAGTACTTC
NA	TRBV10-3	TRBD1	TRBJ2-7	CAISESTGGTYEQYF	TGTGCCATCAGTGAGTCGACAGGGGGTACCTACGAGCAGTACTTC
NA	TRBV6-1	TRBD1	TRBJ2-2	CASSADRGFSGELFF	TGTGCCAGCAGTGCGGACAGGGGTTTTTCTGGGGAGCTGTTTTTT
NA	TRBV12-5	NA	TRBJ1-5	CASGFFGSSNQPQHF	TGTGCTAGTGGTTTTTTCGGCAGTAGCAATCAGCCCCAGCATTTT
NA	TRBV28	NA	TRBJ1-5	CASSLGGGNQPQHF	TGTGCCAGCAGTTTGGGGGGCGGCAATCAGCCCCAGCATTTT
NA	TRBV11-3	TRBD1	TRBJ2-5	CASSRPGQGEETQYF	TGTGCCAGCAGCCGCCCGGGGCAGGGGGAAGAGACCCAGTACTTC
NA	TRBV9	NA	TRBJ2-3	CASSGADVNTDTQYF	TGTGCCAGCAGCGGAGCGGATGTGAACACAGATACGCAGTATTTT
NA	TRBV21-1	NA	TRBJ1-1	CASSKGGQGAGNTEAFF	TGTGCCAGCAGCAAAGGAGGGCAGGGGGCGGGTAACACTGAAGCTTTCTTT
NA	TRBV9	NA	TRBJ2-7	CASSADGSYEQYF	TGTGCCAGCAGCGCCGACGGATCCTACGAGCAGTACTTC
NA	TRBV6-5	NA	TRBJ2-5	CASSYGRSSETQYF	TGTGCCAGCAGTTATGGACGGTCCTCGGAGACCCAGTACTTC
NA	TRBV30	NA	TRBJ1-4	CAWMGYQNEKLFF	TGTGCCTGGATGGGGTACCAGAATGAAAAACTGTTTTTT
NA	TRBV19	TRBD2	TRBJ2-1	CASSKAGGLGDEQFF	TGTGCCAGTAGTAAAGCGGGAGGACTTGGGGATGAGCAGTTCTTC
NA	TRBV7-7	NA	TRBJ2-1	CASSLEPGESYNEQFF	TGTGCTAGCAGCTTAGAACCAGGGGAATCCTACAATGAGCAGTTCTTC
NA	TRBV19	TRBD1	TRBJ1-3	CASTQDRTRNTIYF	TGTGCCAGTACGCAGGACAGGACCAGAAACACCATATATTTT
few	TRBV4-3	NA	TRBJ1-3	CASTSDLNSGNTIYF	TGCGCCAGCACCTCGGACCTAAACTCTGGAAACACCATATATTTT
NA	TRBV9	NA	TRBJ2-7	CASSLGPRGPEQYF	TGTGCCAGCAGCCTCGGACCCCGCGGTCCCGAGCAGTACTTC
NA	TRBV28	TRBD2	TRBJ2-5	CASSRDYRRYETQYF	TGTGCCAGCAGCCGGGACTATCGTCGCTATGAGACCCAGTACTTC
once	TRBV4-3	NA	TRBJ2-1	CASSHGGSNNEQFF	TGCGCCAGCAGCCACGGGGGCAGCAACAATGAGCAGTTCTTC